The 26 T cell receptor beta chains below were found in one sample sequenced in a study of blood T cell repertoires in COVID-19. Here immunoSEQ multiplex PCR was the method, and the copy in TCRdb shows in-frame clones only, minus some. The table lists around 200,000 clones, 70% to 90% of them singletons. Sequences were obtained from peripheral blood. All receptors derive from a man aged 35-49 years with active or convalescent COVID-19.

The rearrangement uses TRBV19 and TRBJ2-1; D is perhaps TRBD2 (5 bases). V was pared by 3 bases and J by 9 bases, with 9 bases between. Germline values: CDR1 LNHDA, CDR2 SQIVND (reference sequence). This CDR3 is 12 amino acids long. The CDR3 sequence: CASSIGEGEQFF. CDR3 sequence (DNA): TGTGCCAGTAGTATCGGGGAAGGTGAGCAGTTCTTC.

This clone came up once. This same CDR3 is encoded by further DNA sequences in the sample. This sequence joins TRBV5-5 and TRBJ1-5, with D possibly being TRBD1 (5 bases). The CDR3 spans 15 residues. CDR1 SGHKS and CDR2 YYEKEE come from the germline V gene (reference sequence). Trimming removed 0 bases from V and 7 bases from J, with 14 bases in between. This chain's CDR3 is CASSLAVGGGQPQHF. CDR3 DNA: TGTGCCAGCAGCTTGGCCGTGGGGGGGGGACAGCCCCAGCATTTT.

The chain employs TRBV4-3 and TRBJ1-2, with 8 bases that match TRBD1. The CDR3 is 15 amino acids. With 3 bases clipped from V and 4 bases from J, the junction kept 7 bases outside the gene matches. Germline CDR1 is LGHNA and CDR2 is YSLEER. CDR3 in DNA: TGCGCCAGCAGCCAGGAACAGGGGGAGGTCTATGGCTACACCTTC. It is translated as CASSQEQGEVYGYTF.

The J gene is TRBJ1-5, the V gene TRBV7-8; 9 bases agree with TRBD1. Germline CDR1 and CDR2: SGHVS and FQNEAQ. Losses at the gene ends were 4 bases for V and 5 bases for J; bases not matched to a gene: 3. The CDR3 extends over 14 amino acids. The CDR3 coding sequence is TGTGCCAGCAGCTCGGACAGGGGTTATCAGCCCCAGCATTTT. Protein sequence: CASSSDRGYQPQHF.

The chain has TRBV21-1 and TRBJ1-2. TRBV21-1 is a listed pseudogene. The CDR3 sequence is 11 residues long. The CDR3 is CASSKIAHYTF. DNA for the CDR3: TGTGCCAGCAGCAAAATAGCCCACTACACCTTC.

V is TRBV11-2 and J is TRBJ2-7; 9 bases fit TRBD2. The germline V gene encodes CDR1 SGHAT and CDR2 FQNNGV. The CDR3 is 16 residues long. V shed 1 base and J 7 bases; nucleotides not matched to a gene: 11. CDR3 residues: CASSLVGGGARGEQYF. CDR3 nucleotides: TGTGCCAGCAGCTTAGTGGGCGGGGGGGCCCGTGGAGAGCAGTACTTC.

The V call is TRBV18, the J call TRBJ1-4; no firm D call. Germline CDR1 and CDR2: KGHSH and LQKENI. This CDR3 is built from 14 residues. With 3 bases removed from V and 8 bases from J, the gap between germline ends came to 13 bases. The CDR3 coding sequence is TGTGCCAGCTCACCCCGGACTTATGGGGAAAAACTGTTTTTT. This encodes CASSPRTYGEKLFF. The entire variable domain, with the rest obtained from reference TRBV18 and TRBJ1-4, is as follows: NAGVMQNPRHLVRRRGQEARLRCSPMKGHSHVYWYRQLPEEGLKFMVYLQKENIIDESGMPKERFSAEFPKEGPSILRIQQVVRGDSAAYFCASSPRTYGEKLFFGSGTQLSVL.

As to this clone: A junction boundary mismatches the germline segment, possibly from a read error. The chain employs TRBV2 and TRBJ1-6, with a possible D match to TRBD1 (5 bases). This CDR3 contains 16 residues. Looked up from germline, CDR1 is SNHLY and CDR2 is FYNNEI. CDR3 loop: CASREGARGGNSPLHF. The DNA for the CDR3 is TGTGCCAGCAGAGAAGGGGCAAGGGGTGGGAATTCACCCCTCCACTTT.

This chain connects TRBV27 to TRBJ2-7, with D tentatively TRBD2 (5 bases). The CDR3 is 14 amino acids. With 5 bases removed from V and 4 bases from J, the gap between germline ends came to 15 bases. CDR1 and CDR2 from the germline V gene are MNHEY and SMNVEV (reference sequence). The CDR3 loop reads CASSPGESAYEQYF. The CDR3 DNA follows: TGTGCCAGCAGTCCCGGGGAGTCGGCTTACGAGCAGTACTTC.

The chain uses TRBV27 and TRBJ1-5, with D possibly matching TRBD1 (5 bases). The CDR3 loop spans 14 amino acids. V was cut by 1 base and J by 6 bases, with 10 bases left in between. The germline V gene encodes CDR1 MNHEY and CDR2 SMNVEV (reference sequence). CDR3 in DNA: TGTGCCAGCAGTTTATTTAAGGGGTTTCAGCCCCAGCATTTT. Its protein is CASSLFKGFQPQHF.

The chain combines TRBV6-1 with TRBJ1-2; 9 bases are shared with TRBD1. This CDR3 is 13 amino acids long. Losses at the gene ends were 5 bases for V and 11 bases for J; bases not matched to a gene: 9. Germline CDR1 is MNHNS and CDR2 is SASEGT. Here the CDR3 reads CASSFGQGSRYTF. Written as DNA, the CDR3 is TGTGCCAGCAGTTTTGGACAGGGGAGCCGATACACCTTC.

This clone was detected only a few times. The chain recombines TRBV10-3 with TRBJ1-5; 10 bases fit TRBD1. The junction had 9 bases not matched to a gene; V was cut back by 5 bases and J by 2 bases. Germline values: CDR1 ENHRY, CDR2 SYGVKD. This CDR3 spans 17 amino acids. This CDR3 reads CAISPGQGSGGNQPQHF. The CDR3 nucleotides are TGTGCCATCAGTCCGGGACAGGGGAGTGGGGGCAATCAGCCCCAGCATTTT.

CDR3 sequence reads: CASRLAGGSGELFF. Here the CDR3 DNA reads TGTGCCAGCAGATTAGCGGGGGGCAGCGGGGAGCTGTTTTTT. V gene TRBV28 combines with J gene TRBJ2-2; 10 bases align to TRBD2. The J segment lost 7 bases and the V segment lost 6 bases, leaving 5 bases of the junction unmatched. CDR1 MDHEN and CDR2 SYDVKM come from the germline V gene. The CDR3 has 14 residues.

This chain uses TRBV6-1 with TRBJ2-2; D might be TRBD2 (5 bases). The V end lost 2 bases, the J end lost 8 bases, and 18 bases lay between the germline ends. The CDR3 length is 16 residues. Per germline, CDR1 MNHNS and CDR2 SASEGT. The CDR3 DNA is TGTGCCAGCAGTGAACGACCTATGAGGGCAGATGGGGAGCTGTTTTTT. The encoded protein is CASSERPMRADGELFF.

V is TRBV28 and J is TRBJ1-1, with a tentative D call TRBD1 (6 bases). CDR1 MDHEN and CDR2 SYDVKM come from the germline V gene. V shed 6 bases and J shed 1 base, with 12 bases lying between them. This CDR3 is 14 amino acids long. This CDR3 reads CASSGQLGNTEAFF. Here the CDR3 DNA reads TGTGCCAGCAGCGGACAGCTGGGGAACACTGAAGCTTTCTTT. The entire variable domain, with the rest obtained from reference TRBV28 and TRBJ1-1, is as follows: DVKVTQSSRYLVKRTGEKVFLECVQDMDHENMFWYRQDPGLGLRLIYFSYDVKMKEKGDIPEGYSVSREKKERFSLILESASTNQTSMYLCASSGQLGNTEAFFGQGTRLTVV.

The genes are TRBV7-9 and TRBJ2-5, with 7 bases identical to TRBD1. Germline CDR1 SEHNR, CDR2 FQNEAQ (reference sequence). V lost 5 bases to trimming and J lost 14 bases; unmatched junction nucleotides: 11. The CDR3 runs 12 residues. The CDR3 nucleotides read TGTGCCAGCAGCACTGGGACAGCACGGTTCTACTTC. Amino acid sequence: CASSTGTARFYF.

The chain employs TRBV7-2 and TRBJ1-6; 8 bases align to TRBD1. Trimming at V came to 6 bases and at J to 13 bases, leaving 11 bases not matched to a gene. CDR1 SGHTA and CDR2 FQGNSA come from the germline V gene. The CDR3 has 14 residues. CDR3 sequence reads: CASRRSQGADPLHF. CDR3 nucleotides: TGTGCCAGCAGACGGTCCCAGGGGGCCGACCCCCTCCACTTT.

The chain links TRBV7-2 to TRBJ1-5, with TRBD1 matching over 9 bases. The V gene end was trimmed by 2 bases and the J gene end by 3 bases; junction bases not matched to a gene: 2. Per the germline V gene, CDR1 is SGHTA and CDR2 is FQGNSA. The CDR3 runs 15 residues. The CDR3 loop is CASSLWDRDNQPQHF. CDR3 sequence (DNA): TGTGCCAGCAGCTTATGGGACAGGGACAATCAGCCCCAGCATTTT. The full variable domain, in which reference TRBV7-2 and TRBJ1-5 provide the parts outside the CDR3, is GAGVSQSPSNKVTEKGKDVELRCDPISGHTALYWYRQSLGQGLEFLIYFQGNSAPDKSGLPSDRFSAERTGGSVSTLTIQRTQQEDSAVYLCASSLWDRDNQPQHFGDGTRLSIL.

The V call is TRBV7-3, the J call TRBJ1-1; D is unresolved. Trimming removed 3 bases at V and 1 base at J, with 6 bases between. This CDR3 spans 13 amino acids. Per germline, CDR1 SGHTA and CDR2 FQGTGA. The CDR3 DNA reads TGTGCCAGCAGCTTCCCGGGGAACACTGAAGCTTTCTTT. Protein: CASSFPGNTEAFF.

CDR3: CASSRDRAYEQYF. In DNA, the CDR3 is TGCGCCAGCAGCCGGGACAGGGCCTACGAGCAGTACTTC. The chain joins TRBV4-1 to TRBJ2-7, with TRBD1 matching 9 bases. This CDR3 spans 13 amino acids. V lost 4 bases, J lost 2 bases, and 0 bases stayed unmatched. Germline assignment: CDR1 MGHRA and CDR2 YSYEKL.

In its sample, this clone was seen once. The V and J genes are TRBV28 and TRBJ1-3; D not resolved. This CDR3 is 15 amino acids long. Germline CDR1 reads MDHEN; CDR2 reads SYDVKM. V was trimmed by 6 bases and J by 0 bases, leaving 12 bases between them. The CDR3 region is CASRQPPYSGNTIYF. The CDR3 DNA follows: TGTGCCAGCAGACAGCCCCCATACTCTGGAAACACCATATATTTT.

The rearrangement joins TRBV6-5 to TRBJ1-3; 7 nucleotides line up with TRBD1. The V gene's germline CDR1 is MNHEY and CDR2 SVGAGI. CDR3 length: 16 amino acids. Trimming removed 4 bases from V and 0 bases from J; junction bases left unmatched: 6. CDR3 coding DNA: TGTGCCAGCAGTTCCCAGACAGGGCACTCTGGAAACACCATATATTTT. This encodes CASSSQTGHSGNTIYF.

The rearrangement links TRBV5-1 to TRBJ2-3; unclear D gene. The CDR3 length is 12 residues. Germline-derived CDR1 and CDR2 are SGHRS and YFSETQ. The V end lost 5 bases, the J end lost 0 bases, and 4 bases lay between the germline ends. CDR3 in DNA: TGCGCCAGCAGGGAGAGCACAGATACGCAGTATTTT. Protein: CASRESTDTQYF.

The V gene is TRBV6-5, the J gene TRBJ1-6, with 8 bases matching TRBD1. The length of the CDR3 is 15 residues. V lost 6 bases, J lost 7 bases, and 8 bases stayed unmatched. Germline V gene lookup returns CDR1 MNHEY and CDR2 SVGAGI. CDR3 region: CASRQLDRDNSPLHF. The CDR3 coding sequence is TGTGCCAGCAGACAACTGGACAGGGACAATTCACCCCTCCACTTT.

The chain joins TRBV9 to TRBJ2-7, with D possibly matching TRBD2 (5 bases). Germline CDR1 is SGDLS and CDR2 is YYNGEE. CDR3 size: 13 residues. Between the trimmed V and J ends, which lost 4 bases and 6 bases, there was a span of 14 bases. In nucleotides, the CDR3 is TGTGCCAGCAGCACCGGGCCTGAGGGCGAGCAGTACTTC. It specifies CASSTGPEGEQYF.

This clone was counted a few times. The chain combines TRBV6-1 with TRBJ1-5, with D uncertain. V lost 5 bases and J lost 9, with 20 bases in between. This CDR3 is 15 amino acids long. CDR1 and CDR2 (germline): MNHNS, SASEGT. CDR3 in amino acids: CASSRSDTLAGPQHF. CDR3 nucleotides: TGTGCCAGCAGTAGATCAGACACGCTAGCAGGGCCCCAGCATTTT.